This TCR beta chain was sequenced for a study of cytomegalovirus exposure and HLA in healthy donors. Study observations and caveats: An analysis done earlier found most TCR beta V segments productive about 87% or about 30% of the time. Among TCR beta chains, those listed as cytomegalovirus-associated numbered fewer than 200. In vitro work confirmed that a few CMV-associated chains recognize CMV antigens.

The donors (healthy individuals) were bone marrow donors. V lost 4 bases, J lost 12 bases, and 12 bases stayed unmatched. The germline V gene has CDR1 SGHNT and CDR2 YYREEE (reference sequence). This CDR3 has 14 residues. Comments on this clone: What it recognizes is unknown.

This PCR relied on a set of 60 Vbeta primers and 13 Jbeta primers. Using immunoSEQ multiplex PCR, the repertoire was profiled, and TCRdb retains in-frame clones only, with some absent. The sample holds 45,000 or so clones. The origin of this receptor is a male donor in good health and CMV-seronegative. Input material: PBMCs. The V and J genes are TRBV5-4 and TRBJ1-1, with TRBD1 matching 10 bases. In nucleotides, the CDR3 is TGTGCCAGCAGCATTGGACAGGGGGAAGGTCGATCTTTCTTT. This gives the protein CASSIGQGEGRSFF.